The text below deals with one TCR beta chain. Its target antigen remains unknown. No base qualities exist here, and no much larger clone lies one base off it. A second Seattle source provided samples from volunteer blood donors who had recovered from COVID-19. Whole blood was collected in K2EDTA tubes by collaborating institutions according to the institutions' own protocols. For TCRbeta analysis, collaborators shipped samples in one of three forms: frozen whole blood, isolated PBMCs, or DNA extracted from either of those sample types. This entry comes from a study of blood T cell repertoires in COVID-19 (dated by TCRdb to about 2020). In the study overall: Samples covering the acute and convalescent phases of COVID-19 were provided by collaborators in the United States, Italy and Spain. The material from the prospective study consisted of cDNA or gDNA derived from T cells, B-cell-depleted T cells, or PBMCs. Deeply sampled blood TCRbeta repertoires from subjects exposed to, actively infected with, or recovered from COVID-19 were included in the dataset. The repertoires were released in a freely available public database meant as a resource for research on the immune response to SARS-CoV-2. Samples came from the ongoing ImmuneRACE study (first 160 participants) plus 1,254 subjects from 6 global collaborators. Nearly every sample came with metadata listing a de-identified subject ID, COVID-19 status, age in years and sex. Where available, HLA class I and class II types were obtained from metadata supplied by the sample provider rather than from assay-based typing. What the study reported, not specific to this receptor: Clinical and demographic metadata were provided uncurated, with the amount varying by source and participant.

The immunoSEQ Assay, a bias-controlled multiplex PCR, was used to amplify TCRbeta CDR3 regions from genomic DNA. The authors' analysis ran thus. Within the assay, amplification of reference gene primers was used to estimate how many nucleated cells each sample contained. To quantify the absolute abundance of each unique TCRbeta CDR3 rearrangement, sequence reads were collapsed and filtered. For each sample, productive Simpson clonality was calculated by taking the square root of Simpson's diversity index across productive rearrangements. Imported from immuneACCESS, the table was reduced by TCRdb to in-frame sequences with V and J called. These copies leave out some clones; in studies compared against another copy, an unresolved V gene accounts for under half, and the cause of the remainder is not known. V, J and clone size are taken as reported in that table, and D and trimming were inferred from the DNA itself. This sample has 210,000 or so clones in its table, and roughly 85% of those were observed once. Around 12% of the sample is taken by the ten largest.

As encoded in the germline V gene (reference sequence), CDR1 is SGHNT while CDR2 is YYREEE. The CDR3 covers 15 residues, taking in both the cysteine and the phenylalanine. Only the CDR3 part of the read is kept: 45 bases, read in frame from the first base. The V end gives up 5 bases and the J end 3 bases, leaving 6 bases in the junction not matched to a gene. The sequence was collected from a young woman who had recovered from COVID-19. Sequences were obtained from peripheral blood. The chain was built from TRBV5-4 and TRBJ2-1; TRBD2 aligns with 9 central bases. In nucleotide form, the sequence is TGTGCCAGCAGGGGGCGGGAGGGAAGCTACAATGAGCAGTTCTTC. This is translated as CASRGREGSYNEQFF.